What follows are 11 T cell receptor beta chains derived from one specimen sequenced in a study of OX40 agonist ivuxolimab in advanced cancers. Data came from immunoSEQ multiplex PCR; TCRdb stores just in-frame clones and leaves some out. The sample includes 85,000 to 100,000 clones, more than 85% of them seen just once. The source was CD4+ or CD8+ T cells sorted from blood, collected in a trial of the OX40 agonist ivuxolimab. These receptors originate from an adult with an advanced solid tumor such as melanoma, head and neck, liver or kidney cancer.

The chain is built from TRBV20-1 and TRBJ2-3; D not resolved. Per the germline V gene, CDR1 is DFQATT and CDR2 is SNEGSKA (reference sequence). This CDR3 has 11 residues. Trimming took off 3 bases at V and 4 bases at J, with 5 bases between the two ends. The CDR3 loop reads CSARSPDTQYF. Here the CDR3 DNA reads TGCAGTGCTAGGTCACCAGATACGCAGTATTTT.

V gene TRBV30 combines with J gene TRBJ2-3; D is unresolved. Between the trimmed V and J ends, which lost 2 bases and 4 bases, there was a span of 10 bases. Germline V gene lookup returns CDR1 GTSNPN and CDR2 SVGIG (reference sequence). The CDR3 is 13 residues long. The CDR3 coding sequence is TGTGCCTGGAGTACGGGTATTGCAGATACGCAGTATTTT. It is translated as CAWSTGIADTQYF.

CDR3 in amino acids: CASSPRGAVGDTQYF. The CDR3 DNA follows: TGTGCCAGCAGCCCCCGAGGGGCGGTGGGAGATACGCAGTATTTT. The chain links TRBV5-6 to TRBJ2-3; D is perhaps TRBD1 or TRBD2 (5 bases each). Germline V gene lookup returns CDR1 SGHDT and CDR2 YYEEEE. V lost 4 bases and J lost 5, with 17 bases in between. The CDR3 consists of 15 residues.

CDR3 residues: CASSSTGGRSPLHF. The CDR3 DNA reads as TGTGCCAGCAGTTCTACGGGGGGAAGGTCACCCCTCCACTTT. V gene TRBV28 combines with J gene TRBJ1-6; possibly TRBD1 for D (5 bases). The CDR3 runs 14 residues. Deletions cut 4 bases from V and 10 bases from J, with 14 bases between. Germline lookup yields CDR1 MDHEN and CDR2 SYDVKM. The whole variable domain, filled in from reference TRBV28 and TRBJ1-6, reads DVKVTQSSRYLVKRTGEKVFLECVQDMDHENMFWYRQDPGLGLRLIYFSYDVKMKEKGDIPEGYSVSREKKERFSLILESASTNQTSMYLCASSSTGGRSPLHFGNGTRLTVT.

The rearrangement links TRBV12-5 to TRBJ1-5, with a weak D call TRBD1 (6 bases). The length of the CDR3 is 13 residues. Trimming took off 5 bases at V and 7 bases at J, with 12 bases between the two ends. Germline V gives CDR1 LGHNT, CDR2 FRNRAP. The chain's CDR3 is CASGRQVGQPQHF. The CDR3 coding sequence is TGTGCTAGTGGTAGACAGGTTGGACAGCCCCAGCATTTT.

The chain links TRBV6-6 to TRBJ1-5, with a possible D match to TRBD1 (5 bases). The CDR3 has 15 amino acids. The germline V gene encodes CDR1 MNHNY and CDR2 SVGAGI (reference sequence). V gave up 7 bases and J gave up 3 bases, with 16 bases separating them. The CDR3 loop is CASITRTGPNQPQHF. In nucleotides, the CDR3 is TGTGCCAGCATTACCCGCACAGGTCCCAATCAGCCCCAGCATTTT.

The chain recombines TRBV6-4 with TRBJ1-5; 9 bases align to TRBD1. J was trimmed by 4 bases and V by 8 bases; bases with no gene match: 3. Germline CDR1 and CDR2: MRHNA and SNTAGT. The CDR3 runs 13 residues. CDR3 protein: CASPGQGNQPQHF. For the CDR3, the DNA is TGTGCCAGCCCGGGACAGGGTAATCAGCCCCAGCATTTT.

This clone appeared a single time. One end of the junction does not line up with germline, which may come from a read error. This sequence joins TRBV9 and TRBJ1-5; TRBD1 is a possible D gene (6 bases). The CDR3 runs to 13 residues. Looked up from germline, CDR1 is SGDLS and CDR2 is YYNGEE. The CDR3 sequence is CASNVAGAQPQHF. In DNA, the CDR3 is TGTGCCAGCAACGTAGCAGGGGCCCAGCCCCAGCATTTT.

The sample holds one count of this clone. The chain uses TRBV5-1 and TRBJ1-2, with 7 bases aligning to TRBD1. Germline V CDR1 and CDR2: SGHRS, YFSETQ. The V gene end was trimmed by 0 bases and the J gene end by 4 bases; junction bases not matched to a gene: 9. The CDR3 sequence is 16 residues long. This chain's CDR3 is CASSLAPGGSFYGYTF. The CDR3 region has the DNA TGCGCCAGCAGCTTGGCCCCAGGGGGTTCGTTCTATGGCTACACCTTC.

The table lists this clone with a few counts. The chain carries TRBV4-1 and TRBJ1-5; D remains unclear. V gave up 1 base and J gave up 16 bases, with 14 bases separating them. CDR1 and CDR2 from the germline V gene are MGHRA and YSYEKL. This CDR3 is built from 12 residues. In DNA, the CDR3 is TGCGCCAGCAGCCAAGGGGTTGGGCCCATACATTTT. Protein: CASSQGVGPIHF.

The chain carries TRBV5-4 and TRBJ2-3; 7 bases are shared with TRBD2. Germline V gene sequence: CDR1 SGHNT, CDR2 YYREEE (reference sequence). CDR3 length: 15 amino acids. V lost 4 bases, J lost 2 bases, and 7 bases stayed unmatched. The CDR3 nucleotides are TGTGCCAGCAGCAATCGGGCGGGGGACACAGATACGCAGTATTTT. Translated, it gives CASSNRAGDTDTQYF.